The sequence of this TCR beta chain was determined in a study of blood T cell repertoires in COVID-19. The length of the CDR3 is 21 residues. V shed 2 bases and J 0 bases; nucleotides not matched to a gene: 16. Profiled with immunoSEQ multiplex PCR; TCRdb holds only in-frame clones, not every one. The sample holds a few hundred thousand clones, about 91% seen once. The sequence derives from a person in their late teens or twenties with COVID-19, enrolled during active disease. The sequenced sample consisted of peripheral blood. The chain couples TRBV23-1 to TRBJ2-1; 10 positions agree with TRBD2. TRBV23-1 counts as an open reading frame of uncertain function. The CDR3 loop is CASSQIDDGLAGVGSYNEQFF. The CDR3 DNA is TGCGCCAGCAGTCAAATCGATGACGGTCTAGCGGGAGTTGGCTCCTACAATGAGCAGTTCTTC.